The 32 T cell receptor beta chains listed next were all sequenced from one sample in a study of blood T cell repertoires in COVID-19. Clones were read by immunoSEQ multiplex PCR, and TCRdb kept only the in-frame ones, dropping some. The data hold more than 100,000 clones, with about 90% observed a single time. Input material: peripheral blood. All receptors derive from a man aged 50 or older with active COVID-19.

The chain uses TRBV29-1 and TRBJ2-5; D unresolved. Germline CDR1 and CDR2: SQVTM and ANQGSEA. The CDR3 consists of 12 residues. Trimming cost V 7 bases and J 4 bases, with 13 bases left between them. In nucleotides, the CDR3 is TGCAGCGCCCTTAGTCTAGGAGAGACCCAGTACTTC. Amino acid sequence: CSALSLGETQYF. The full variable domain, with the rest looked up from reference TRBV29-1 and TRBJ2-5, is SAVISQKPSRDICQRGTSLTIQCQVDSQVTMMFWYRQQPGQSLTLIATANQGSEATYESGFVIDKFPISRPNLTFSTLTVSNMSPEDSSIYLCSALSLGETQYFGPGTRLLVL.

This clone came up once. The chain has TRBV5-1 and TRBJ2-3; a weak D match, TRBD2 (6 bases). Trimming removed 6 bases from V and 2 bases from J, with 22 bases in between. Germline V lookup: CDR1 SGHRS, CDR2 YFSETQ. CDR3 size: 17 residues. CDR3 region: CASTLSGRRNPTDTQYF. The DNA for the CDR3 is TGCGCCAGCACCTTAAGCGGGCGTCGAAACCCCACAGATACGCAGTATTTT.

The J gene is TRBJ2-3, the V gene TRBV6-2 or TRBV6-3; possible D gene TRBD1, 5 bases. The germline CDR1 and CDR2 sequences are MNHEY and SVGEGT. This CDR3 is 15 amino acids long. V dropped 2 bases and J dropped 0 bases, with 9 bases sitting between them. The CDR3 DNA follows: TGTGCCAGCAGTTACCGACAGTCAAGCACAGATACGCAGTATTTT. This codes for CASSYRQSSTDTQYF.

J is TRBJ1-5 and V is TRBV19; D perhaps matches TRBD1 (6 bases). Germline CDR1 and CDR2: LNHDA and SQIVND (reference sequence). The CDR3 extends over 14 amino acids. The ends were cut back, 3 bases at V and 6 bases at J, with 12 bases in the middle. The CDR3 loop is CASSIRGGGQPQHF. The DNA for the CDR3 is TGTGCCAGTAGTATTCGGGGGGGCGGTCAGCCCCAGCATTTT.

V gene TRBV19 combines with J gene TRBJ1-2; TRBD1 is a possible D gene (5 bases). Germline CDR1 LNHDA, CDR2 SQIVND (reference sequence). This CDR3 region has 14 residues. The V end lost 7 bases, the J end lost 2 bases, and 14 bases lay between the germline ends. CDR3 sequence reads: CASTQQATNYGYTF. In nucleotides, the CDR3 is TGTGCCAGTACCCAACAGGCCACCAACTATGGCTACACCTTC. Based on the CDR3 plus reference TRBV19 and TRBJ1-2, the full variable domain is DGGITQSPKYLFRKEGQNVTLSCEQNLNHDAMYWYRQDPGQGLRLIYYSQIVNDFQKGDIAEGYSVSREKKESFPLTVTSAQKNPTAFYLCASTQQATNYGYTFGSGTRLTVV.

This chain uses TRBV5-1 with TRBJ1-4, with 9 bases fitting TRBD1. From germline, CDR1 is SGHRS and CDR2 YFSETQ. V lost 2 bases and J lost 7; bases outside the gene matches: 15. The CDR3 is 18 amino acids. CDR3 bases: TGCGCCAGCAGCTTTAAGGGACAGGGCTCCACTCTCTCTGAAAAACTGTTTTTT. Translating it yields CASSFKGQGSTLSEKLFF.

V usage is TRBV9 and J usage is TRBJ2-3, with 9 bases lining up with TRBD2. CDR3 size: 16 residues. Germline CDR1 reads SGDLS; CDR2 reads YYNGEE. The V segment lost 5 bases and the J segment 2 bases; nucleotides outside the gene matches: 9. The CDR3 region has the DNA TGTGCCAGCAGTGGGGTGAGCGGGGGGTTCACAGATACGCAGTATTTT. This translates into CASSGVSGGFTDTQYF.

The V call is TRBV18, the J call TRBJ2-1; 11 bases match TRBD2. This CDR3 comprises 15 residues. J gave up 6 bases and V 1 base, and 2 bases lay outside the gene matches. Germline loops: CDR1 KGHSH, CDR2 LQKENI. CDR3 coding DNA: TGTGCCAGCTCACCACTAGCGGGGGGGACCAATGAGCAGTTCTTC. Its translation: CASSPLAGGTNEQFF.

The chain joins TRBV20-1 to TRBJ2-3; 9 bases match TRBD2. Trimming removed 5 bases from V and 12 bases from J; junction bases left unmatched: 6. Germline V CDR1 and CDR2: DFQATT, SNEGSKA (reference sequence). This CDR3 region has 11 residues. This chain's CDR3 is CSAPAGGHQYF. CDR3 bases: TGCAGTGCTCCTGCGGGGGGGCACCAGTATTTT.

A remark on this clone: This sample also contains other DNA sequences that code for the same CDR3. The chain recombines TRBV5-1 with TRBJ1-2; unclear D gene. Trimming took off 7 bases at V and 3 bases at J, with 7 bases between the two ends. The CDR3 length is 11 residues. The V gene's germline CDR1 is SGHRS and CDR2 YFSETQ. The CDR3 sequence: CASSEDYGYTF. The CDR3 nucleotides read TGCGCCAGCTCTGAGGACTATGGCTACACCTTC. Together with reference TRBV5-1 and TRBJ1-2, the CDR3 gives the full variable domain: KAGVTQTPRYLIKTRGQQVTLSCSPISGHRSVSWYQQTPGQGLQFLFEYFSETQRNKGNFPGRFSGRQFSNSRSEMNVSTLELGDSALYLCASSEDYGYTFGSGTRLTVV.

This chain connects TRBV7-8 to TRBJ1-2; TRBD1 aligns across 8 bases. There are 14 residues in the CDR3. The germline gives CDR1 SGHVS, CDR2 FQNEAQ. With V trimmed by 5 bases and J by 4 bases, 6 bases remained unmatched. This chain's CDR3 is CASSPSTGAYGYTF. Written as DNA, the CDR3 is TGTGCCAGCAGCCCCTCGACAGGGGCCTATGGCTACACCTTC.

The rearrangement joins TRBV10-1 to TRBJ2-5, with 11 nucleotides matching TRBD2. V lost 3 bases and J lost 3; bases outside the gene matches: 9. Germline V gene lookup returns CDR1 WNHNN and CDR2 SYGVQD (reference sequence). This CDR3 spans 17 amino acids. DNA of the CDR3: TGCGCCAGCAGTGACCCGAGACTAGCGGGGACCGAAGAGACCCAGTACTTC. Its protein is CASSDPRLAGTEETQYF.

The chain recombines TRBV15 with TRBJ2-7; 12 nucleotides match TRBD1. Trimming at V came to 6 bases and at J to 5 bases, leaving 5 bases not matched to a gene. The CDR3 is 14 amino acids. Germline V gene sequence: CDR1 LNHNV, CDR2 YYDKDF (reference sequence). In nucleotides, the CDR3 is TGTGCCACCAGGGGGGGACAGGGGGCGCACGAGCAGTACTTC. Translation gives CATRGGQGAHEQYF.

The J gene is TRBJ1-3, the V gene TRBV6-2 or TRBV6-3; 7 positions match TRBD1. The CDR3 is 14 residues long. Trimming removed 4 bases from V and 7 bases from J; junction bases left unmatched: 7. CDR1 and CDR2 from the germline V gene are MNHEY and SVGEGT. CDR3 loop: CASSLQGRTNTIYF. The CDR3 region has the DNA TGTGCCAGCAGTTTACAGGGGAGAACGAACACCATATATTTT.

J is TRBJ1-3 and V is TRBV7-8, with 9 bases aligning to TRBD1. The V and J ends lost 5 bases and 4 bases, in that order; junction bases with no gene match: 9. Germline assignment: CDR1 SGHVS and CDR2 FQNEAQ. The CDR3 spans 16 residues. CDR3 residues: CASSQDRGSMGNTIYF. CDR3 in DNA: TGTGCCAGCAGCCAAGACAGGGGGAGTATGGGAAACACCATATATTTT.

The CDR3: CASNSLAGGPTGELFF. The DNA for the CDR3 is TGTGCCAGCAACTCTCTAGCGGGGGGCCCCACCGGGGAGCTGTTTTTT. V usage is TRBV6-6 and J usage is TRBJ2-2, with TRBD2 matching 11 bases. The CDR3 sequence is 16 residues long. Trimming removed 7 bases from V and 4 bases from J; junction bases left unmatched: 8. The germline V gene encodes CDR1 MNHNY and CDR2 SVGAGI (reference sequence).

V is TRBV2 and J is TRBJ2-7; D may be TRBD2 (5 bases). The CDR3 runs 12 residues. Germline CDR1 is SNHLY and CDR2 is FYNNEI. Trimming pared 8 bases from V and 0 bases from J, leaving 8 bases between. As DNA, the CDR3 is TGTGCCAGCGAAGGACTCTCCTACGAGCAGTACTTC. It specifies CASEGLSYEQYF.

The genes are TRBV3-1 (or the pseudogene TRBV3-2) and TRBJ2-7, with 7 bases matching TRBD2. J lost 7 bases, V lost 5 bases, and 11 bases had no gene match. CDR1 is LGHDT and CDR2 is YNNKEL in the germline V gene (reference sequence). The CDR3 extends over 14 amino acids. DNA for the CDR3: TGTGCCAGCAGCTCCCGCGGGGGAACGGGAGAGCAGTACTTC. Protein product: CASSSRGGTGEQYF.

The genes are TRBV5-1 and TRBJ2-1; TRBD1 might be the D (6 bases). In germline, CDR1 is SGHRS, CDR2 YFSETQ. The CDR3 consists of 16 residues. Trimming pared 0 bases from V and 2 bases from J, leaving 12 bases between. CDR3 sequence: CASSLAPRGPYNEQFF. CDR3 nucleotide sequence: TGCGCCAGCAGCTTGGCCCCCAGGGGCCCCTACAATGAGCAGTTCTTC.

Comment on this clone: At one boundary the junction diverges from the germline segment, which might be a read error. The chain has TRBV7-7 and TRBJ2-7; weak D call: TRBD1 (5 bases). The CDR3 totals 13 residues. Germline CDR1 reads SSHAT; CDR2 reads FNYEAQ (reference sequence). CDR3 amino acids: CASSLGRDYEQYF. CDR3 nucleotide sequence: TGTGCTAGCAGCTTAGGCAGGGACTACGAGCAGTACTTC. The variable domain in full, completed from reference TRBV7-7 and TRBJ2-7, reads GAGVSQSPRYKVTKRGQDVTLRCDPISSHATLYWYQQALGQGPEFLTYFNYEAQPDKSGLPSDRFSAERPEGSISTLTIQRTEQRDSAMYRCASSLGRDYEQYFGPGTRLTVT.

This rearrangement joins TRBV6-5 to TRBJ2-7; TRBD2 matches at 10 bases. This CDR3 has 15 amino acids. Germline-derived CDR1 and CDR2 are MNHEY and SVGAGI. Losses at the gene ends were 2 bases for V and 2 bases for J; bases not matched to a gene: 3. The CDR3 is CASSYRLAGAYEQYF. In DNA, the CDR3 is TGTGCCAGCAGTTACAGGCTAGCGGGGGCCTACGAGCAGTACTTC.

This chain's CDR3 is CASKGWGQGTLSYNSPLHF. The CDR3 DNA reads TGTGCCAGCAAAGGTTGGGGACAGGGAACTCTCTCCTATAATTCACCCCTCCACTTT. The gene calls are TRBV4-2 and TRBJ1-6; 9 bases are shared with TRBD1. CDR3 length equals 19 residues. CDR1 is LGHNA and CDR2 is YNFKEQ in the germline V gene. J was trimmed by 0 bases and V by 7 bases; bases with no gene match: 13.

This chain joins TRBV24-1 and TRBJ2-2; 7 positions agree with TRBD1. J gave up 7 bases and V 3 bases, and 10 bases lay outside the gene matches. CDR1 is KGHDR, CDR2 SFDVKD, per germline. The CDR3 consists of 16 residues. In nucleotides, the CDR3 is TGTGCCACCAGTGATGATTCGACAGGGTCTGTCGGGGAGCTGTTTTTT. Its protein product is CATSDDSTGSVGELFF.

The CDR3 reads CASNRQGNYGYTF. In DNA form, the CDR3 reads TGTGCCAGTAATCGACAGGGGAACTATGGCTACACCTTC. The V gene is TRBV19, the J gene TRBJ1-2, with TRBD1 matching 8 bases. CDR3 size: 13 residues. Losses at the gene ends were 7 bases for V and 2 bases for J; bases not matched to a gene: 3. Looked up from germline, CDR1 is LNHDA and CDR2 is SQIVND (reference sequence).

This clone was observed a single time. The chain employs TRBV27 and TRBJ2-7; 9 nucleotides line up with TRBD2. This CDR3 spans 13 amino acids. The germline CDR1 and CDR2 sequences are MNHEY and SMNVEV (reference sequence). The J segment lost 7 bases and the V segment lost 5 bases, leaving 6 bases of the junction unmatched. The CDR3 nucleotides are TGTGCCAGCAGTGGGACTAGCACTAGAGAGCAGTACTTC. Translated, it gives CASSGTSTREQYF.

J is TRBJ2-3 and V is TRBV7-9; 8 nucleotides align to TRBD1. J gave up 2 bases and V 5 bases, and 12 bases lay outside the gene matches. The CDR3 consists of 17 residues. Germline CDR1 is SEHNR and CDR2 is FQNEAQ (reference sequence). The CDR3 coding sequence is TGTGCCAGCAGCCCCGGTGGGTGGGGACAGGTCACAGATACGCAGTATTTT. Protein sequence: CASSPGGWGQVTDTQYF.

This sequence joins TRBV5-1 and TRBJ2-3; TRBD1 agrees at 8 bases. V shed 7 bases and J 1 base; nucleotides not matched to a gene: 5. The CDR3 extends over 14 amino acids. Germline loops: CDR1 SGHRS, CDR2 YFSETQ. The CDR3 region has the DNA TGCGCCAGCGAGGGGGGACAGGGCACAGATACGCAGTATTTT. Its translation is CASEGGQGTDTQYF.

This clone was seen once. A much larger clone differs by one base, so this may be a read error. The chain links TRBV28 to TRBJ1-2, with D tentatively TRBD1 (6 bases). V lost 6 bases and J lost 3, with 11 bases in between. This CDR3 has 13 amino acids. Germline values: CDR1 MDHEN, CDR2 SYDVKM. The CDR3 nucleotides read TGTGCCAGCAGCCGTGGGGGCGACTATGGCTACACCTTC. Residues: CASSRGGDYGYTF.

The J gene is TRBJ1-1, the V gene TRBV7-2; perhaps TRBD1 as D (6 bases). CDR3 size: 13 residues. Germline-derived CDR1 and CDR2 are SGHTA and FQGNSA. The germline V and J ends were trimmed by 4 bases and 8 bases, with 14 bases remaining between them. The CDR3 coding sequence is TGTGCCAGCAGCTCTAGGGGGGGGACCGAAGCTTTCTTT. Protein sequence: CASSSRGGTEAFF.

The genes are TRBV7-2 and TRBJ1-6, with D maybe TRBD1 (5 bases). V lost 11 bases and J lost 7, with 18 bases in between. Germline CDR1 and CDR2: SGHTA and FQGNSA. The length of the CDR3 is 14 residues. The CDR3 DNA reads as TGTGCCGCCGGGGGACCCAGGGACAATTCACCCCTCCACTTT. It translates to CAAGGPRDNSPLHF. Full variable domain (rest looked up from reference TRBV7-2 and TRBJ1-6): GAGVSQSPSNKVTEKGKDVELRCDPISGHTALYWYRQSLGQGLEFLIYFQGNSAPDKSGLPSDRFSAERTGGSVSTLTIQRTQQEDSAVYLCAAGGPRDNSPLHFGNGTRLTVT.

The V gene is TRBV13, the J gene TRBJ2-7; D not certain. Germline CDR1 PRHDT, CDR2 FYEKMQ (reference sequence). Trimming stripped 6 bases from V and 6 bases from J, with 18 bases between. This CDR3 is 14 amino acids long. CDR3 protein: CASRYGPLRGEQYF. DNA for the CDR3: TGTGCCAGCAGATATGGCCCTCTTCGTGGCGAGCAGTACTTC.

The gene calls are TRBV5-1 and TRBJ2-5, with TRBD2 matching 14 bases. The junction had 7 bases not matched to a gene; V was cut back by 4 bases and J by 5 bases. From germline, CDR1 is SGHRS and CDR2 YFSETQ. This CDR3 region has 16 residues. The CDR3 here is CASSPETSGGAETQYF. CDR3 nucleotide sequence: TGCGCCAGCAGCCCGGAGACTAGCGGGGGGGCGGAGACCCAGTACTTC.